Listed below are T cell receptor beta chains from one sample, sequenced in a study of human T cells and chemical hapten exposure. TCRdb processed the RACE reads anew with MiXCR; each CDR3 protein has one entry. The data hold 80,000 to 100,000 distinct CDR3 sequences, with 10% to 11% observed a single time. Sample: whole blood, taken in connection with sensitization to the hapten diphenylcyclopropenone (DPC). The receptors originated from a woman aged 60-75 years with alopecia areata. Some clones in this sample may be carry-over from other donors' samples. The CDR3 runs from the conserved cysteine through the conserved F or W. The order of the fields is J gene, D gene, clone size, V gene, CDR3 protein, CDR3 DNA. A D gene is named only where the DNA matches it firmly. Clone size, where shown, is once, few, many, or a class for clones that have expanded.

J gene: TRBJ2-7; D gene: -; clone size: many; V gene: TRBV11-2; CDR3 protein: CASSSIGQRTTYEQYF; CDR3 DNA: TGTGCCAGCAGCTCGATCGGACAGCGCACTACCTACGAGCAGTACTTC
J gene: TRBJ2-7; D gene: TRBD1; clone size: many; V gene: TRBV7-2; CDR3 protein: CASSGGTGRAYEQYF; CDR3 DNA: TGTGCCAGCAGCGGTGGGACAGGTCGGGCCTACGAGCAGTACTTC
J gene: TRBJ1-1; D gene: -; clone size: many; V gene: TRBV6-5; CDR3 protein: CASRIQVGMGTEAFF; CDR3 DNA: TGTGCCAGCAGGATTCAGGTCGGGATGGGCACTGAAGCTTTCTTT
J gene: TRBJ2-1; D gene: TRBD1; clone size: many; V gene: TRBV7-7; CDR3 protein: CASSTGQGGNEQFF; CDR3 DNA: TGTGCTAGCAGTACGGGACAGGGAGGCAATGAGCAGTTCTTC
J gene: TRBJ1-2; D gene: -; clone size: -; V gene: TRBV18; CDR3 protein: CASSPALGPYGYTF; CDR3 DNA: TGTGCCAGCTCACCAGCACTCGGTCCCTATGGCTACACCTTC
J gene: TRBJ1-6; D gene: -; clone size: many; V gene: TRBV10-3; CDR3 protein: CAISESVAYSPLHF; CDR3 DNA: TGTGCCATCAGTGAGTCTGTGGCGTATTCACCCCTCCACTTT
J gene: TRBJ1-6; D gene: -; clone size: -; V gene: TRBV20-1; CDR3 protein: CSARDYPQGANSPLHF; CDR3 DNA: TGCAGTGCTAGAGACTATCCCCAGGGTGCCAATTCACCCCTCCACTTT
J gene: TRBJ1-6; D gene: -; clone size: -; V gene: TRBV12-3/TRBV12-4; CDR3 protein: CASTSKEGSYNSPLHF; CDR3 DNA: TGTGCCAGCACATCTAAGGAGGGTTCCTATAATTCACCCCTCCACTTT
J gene: TRBJ1-2; D gene: -; clone size: many; V gene: TRBV12-3/TRBV12-4; CDR3 protein: CASSPWMGRDYGYTF; CDR3 DNA: TGTGCCAGCAGCCCATGGATGGGGAGGGACTATGGCTACACCTTC
J gene: TRBJ1-5; D gene: -; clone size: many; V gene: TRBV29-1; CDR3 protein: CSVGGGRGNQPQHF; CDR3 DNA: TGCAGCGTAGGGGGAGGGAGGGGCAATCAGCCCCAGCATTTT
J gene: TRBJ2-2; D gene: TRBD2; clone size: few; V gene: TRBV3-1; CDR3 protein: CASSQVQGGGGGTNTGELFF; CDR3 DNA: TGTGCCAGCAGCCAAGTTCAGGGTGGCGGCGGGGGAACGAACACCGGGGAGCTGTTTTTT
J gene: TRBJ1-1; D gene: -; clone size: many; V gene: TRBV7-2; CDR3 protein: CASSSDNSEAFF; CDR3 DNA: TGTGCCAGCAGCTCAGATAATTCTGAAGCTTTCTTT
J gene: TRBJ1-1; D gene: -; clone size: many; V gene: TRBV6-1; CDR3 protein: CASSEDSLNTEAFF; CDR3 DNA: TGTGCCAGCAGTGAGGACAGTCTGAACACTGAAGCTTTCTTT
J gene: TRBJ2-1; D gene: -; clone size: many; V gene: TRBV9; CDR3 protein: CASSVGRDPSYNEQFF; CDR3 DNA: TGTGCCAGCAGCGTAGGCAGGGACCCATCGTACAATGAGCAGTTCTTC
J gene: TRBJ2-3; D gene: TRBD2; clone size: -; V gene: TRBV9; CDR3 protein: CASSVRQRGTDTQYF; CDR3 DNA: TGTGCCAGCAGCGTAAGGCAGCGGGGGACAGATACGCAGTATTTT
J gene: TRBJ1-6; D gene: -; clone size: few; V gene: TRBV19; CDR3 protein: CASSDRAPGPGSYNSPLHF; CDR3 DNA: TGTGCCAGTAGTGACCGGGCTCCAGGGCCGGGCTCCTATAATTCACCCCTCCACTTT
J gene: TRBJ1-1; D gene: -; clone size: few; V gene: TRBV6-6; CDR3 protein: CASSQRVPIRNTEAFF; CDR3 DNA: TGTGCCAGCAGCCAAAGGGTTCCCATAAGGAACACTGAAGCTTTCTTT
J gene: TRBJ2-5; D gene: TRBD2; clone size: -; V gene: TRBV5-1; CDR3 protein: CASSGLAGRQETQYF; CDR3 DNA: TGCGCCAGCAGCGGACTAGCGGGGAGGCAAGAGACCCAGTACTTC
J gene: TRBJ2-7; D gene: -; clone size: few; V gene: TRBV7-3; CDR3 protein: CASSFPPGEQYF; CDR3 DNA: TGTGCCAGCAGCTTCCCCCCGGGAGAGCAGTACTTC
J gene: TRBJ2-5; D gene: TRBD2; clone size: many; V gene: TRBV11-2; CDR3 protein: CASSLTSGGDQYF; CDR3 DNA: TGTGCCAGCAGCTTGACTAGCGGGGGTGACCAGTACTTC
J gene: TRBJ1-3; D gene: TRBD1; clone size: -; V gene: TRBV7-8; CDR3 protein: CASSLGTGTSGNTIYF; CDR3 DNA: TGTGCCAGCAGCCTTGGGACAGGGACCTCTGGAAACACCATATATTTT
J gene: TRBJ1-1; D gene: -; clone size: many; V gene: TRBV10-2; CDR3 protein: CASSEWVRGYNTEAFF; CDR3 DNA: TGCGCCAGCAGTGAATGGGTACGGGGCTACAACACTGAAGCTTTCTTT
J gene: TRBJ2-2; D gene: -; clone size: many; V gene: TRBV19; CDR3 protein: CASNGGSNTGELFF; CDR3 DNA: TGTGCCAGTAACGGGGGATCCAACACCGGGGAGCTGTTTTTT
J gene: TRBJ1-5; D gene: -; clone size: once; V gene: TRBV10-3; CDR3 protein: CAISEELGTQPQHF; CDR3 DNA: TGTGCCATCAGTGAAGAACTGGGAACCCAGCCCCAGCATTTT
J gene: TRBJ1-5; D gene: -; clone size: -; V gene: TRBV19; CDR3 protein: CASSGQGIDNQPQHF; CDR3 DNA: TGTGCCAGTAGCGGGCAGGGAATCGACAATCAGCCCCAGCATTTT